These 21 T cell receptor beta chains originate from one sample sequenced in a study of cytomegalovirus exposure and HLA in healthy donors. Vbeta (60) and Jbeta (13) primers were used in the PCR. The table came from immunoSEQ multiplex PCR; TCRdb's copy has only in-frame clones and leaves some out. The sample records approximately 120,000 clones, 70% to 80% being singletons. Sequencing input: PBMCs. The receptors were sampled from a man between 45 and 60 years old in good health and CMV-seronegative.

V is TRBV6-5 and J is TRBJ2-7, with D possibly matching TRBD2 (6 bases). The V end lost 2 bases, the J end lost 6 bases, and 11 bases lay between the germline ends. The CDR3 is made up of 13 amino acids. Germline CDR1 MNHEY, CDR2 SVGAGI. This CDR3 reads CASSYPKGGEQYF. The CDR3, as DNA: TGTGCCAGCAGTTACCCAAAGGGAGGCGAGCAGTACTTC.

This chain connects TRBV6-5 to TRBJ2-1, with D tentatively TRBD1 (6 bases). Germline lookup yields CDR1 MNHEY and CDR2 SVGAGI. V dropped 5 bases and J dropped 7 bases, with 12 bases sitting between them. The CDR3 is 13 residues long. The CDR3 loop is CASSPWTENEQFF. CDR3 sequence (DNA): TGTGCCAGCAGTCCTTGGACAGAGAATGAGCAGTTCTTC.

This clone was observed a few times. The chain is built from TRBV7-9 and TRBJ1-3, with D hard to call. V shed 1 base and J shed 0 bases, with 10 bases lying between them. Germline V gene data show CDR1 as SEHNR and CDR2 as FQNEAQ (reference sequence). The CDR3 has 16 residues. The CDR3 nucleotides read TGTGCCAGCAGCTTAGGTGGCTCTAGCTCTGGAAACACCATATATTTT. Translation gives CASSLGGSSSGNTIYF. The full variable domain, rest sourced from reference TRBV7-9 and TRBJ1-3, is DTGVSQNPRHKITKRGQNVTFRCDPISEHNRLYWYRQTLGQGPEFLTYFQNEAQLEKSRLLSDRFSAERPKGSFSTLEIQRTEQGDSAMYLCASSLGGSSSGNTIYFGEGSWLTVV.

The chain couples TRBV7-2 to TRBJ2-7; 10 bases are a match to TRBD1. The V segment lost 5 bases and the J segment 6 bases; nucleotides outside the gene matches: 7. The CDR3 is 14 residues long. CDR1 and CDR2 (germline): SGHTA, FQGNSA. In DNA, the CDR3 is TGTGCCAGCAGCGACGACAGGGGGCGCGTCGAGCAGTACTTC. Amino acid sequence: CASSDDRGRVEQYF. Looking up the rest from reference TRBV7-2 and TRBJ2-7 gives the full variable domain: GAGVSQSPSNKVTEKGKDVELRCDPISGHTALYWYRQSLGQGLEFLIYFQGNSAPDKSGLPSDRFSAERTGGSVSTLTIQRTQQEDSAVYLCASSDDRGRVEQYFGPGTRLTVT.

This chain links TRBV14 with TRBJ2-1; 7 nucleotides agree with TRBD2. The CDR3 contains 15 residues. Per the germline V gene, CDR1 is SGHDN and CDR2 is FVKESK. Losses at the gene ends were 3 bases for V and 5 bases for J; bases not matched to a gene: 7. CDR3 DNA: TGTGCCAGCAGCCAGTGGGGCCTAGCGGACAATGAGCAGTTCTTC. Its protein product is CASSQWGLADNEQFF.

This chain joins TRBV19 and TRBJ2-5, with unresolved D. Per germline, CDR1 LNHDA and CDR2 SQIVND (reference sequence). This CDR3 comprises 13 residues. Trimming took off 3 bases at V and 2 bases at J, with 7 bases between the two ends. CDR3 amino acids: CASSMGHQETQYF. The DNA of the CDR3 is TGTGCCAGTAGTATGGGCCATCAAGAGACCCAGTACTTC.

The V gene is TRBV6-6, the J gene TRBJ1-2, with 10 bases fitting TRBD1. Germline values: CDR1 MNHNY, CDR2 SVGAGI (reference sequence). The CDR3 covers 16 residues. V gave up 0 bases and J gave up 1 base; unmatched junction bases: 2. This chain's CDR3 is CASSYSRTGGNYGYTF. As DNA, the CDR3 is TGTGCCAGCAGTTACTCGCGGACAGGGGGTAACTATGGCTACACCTTC.

The gene calls are TRBV5-1 and TRBJ1-1, with unresolved D. V dropped 0 bases and J dropped 0 bases, with 18 bases sitting between them. This CDR3 region has 18 residues. The germline CDR1 and CDR2 sequences are SGHRS and YFSETQ. The CDR3 DNA reads as TGCGCCAGCAGCTTGGCCTGGAACAGACGGGGAGTGAACACTGAAGCTTTCTTT. Residues: CASSLAWNRRGVNTEAFF.

The table lists this clone with a few counts. This chain connects TRBV4-1 to TRBJ1-1, with D hard to call. V gave up 0 bases and J gave up 7 bases, with 12 bases separating them. The CDR3 extends over 14 amino acids. From germline, CDR1 is MGHRA and CDR2 YSYEKL. CDR3 loop: CASSQDQNRGEAFF. The CDR3 region has the DNA TGCGCCAGCAGCCAAGATCAGAATCGAGGTGAAGCTTTCTTT.

This clone was picked up one time. V is TRBV19 and J is TRBJ2-6, with D uncertain. CDR3 length: 15 amino acids. V was cut by 3 bases and J by 0 bases, with 6 bases left in between. CDR1 LNHDA and CDR2 SQIVND come from the germline V gene (reference sequence). The chain's CDR3 is CASSIPSSGANVLTF. The CDR3 region has the DNA TGTGCCAGTAGTATCCCTTCCTCTGGGGCCAACGTCCTGACTTTC.

V and J are TRBV19 and TRBJ2-3, with D possibly matching TRBD1 (5 bases). CDR1 LNHDA and CDR2 SQIVND come from the germline V gene (reference sequence). The CDR3 has 14 residues. The V end was cut by 0 bases, the J end by 7 bases, with 11 bases between. CDR3 DNA: TGTGCCAGTAGTATAGAGGCAGGGTTGAATACGCAGTATTTT. Translating it yields CASSIEAGLNTQYF.

The chain is built from TRBV7-3 and TRBJ2-5, with D perhaps TRBD1 (7 bases). Deletions cut 5 bases from V and 2 bases from J, with 15 bases between. Germline loops: CDR1 SGHTA, CDR2 FQGTGA. The CDR3 spans 15 residues. The CDR3: CASSPEGAGQETQYF. Here the CDR3 DNA reads TGTGCCAGCAGCCCGGAGGGGGCGGGTCAAGAGACCCAGTACTTC.

The chain links TRBV10-2 to TRBJ2-1; a possible D gene is TRBD2 (6 bases). Germline CDR1 WSHSY, CDR2 SAAADI. Trimming took 7 bases from V and 9 from J, leaving 19 bases between them. This CDR3 has 14 amino acids. The CDR3, as DNA: TGCGCCAGCACCGAAGGAGGGTCCGCCCTTGAGCAGTTCTTC. Encoded protein: CASTEGGSALEQFF.

The chain links TRBV27 to TRBJ1-1; D might be TRBD1 (5 bases). The V gene's germline CDR1 is MNHEY and CDR2 SMNVEV (reference sequence). V shed 2 bases and J shed 5 bases, with 21 bases lying between them. This CDR3 has 17 residues. The CDR3 nucleotides are TGTGCCAGCAGTTTAAGGGGTCGCAGCGAGTTAGGGACTGAAGCTTTCTTT. Translation: CASSLRGRSELGTEAFF.

The chain uses TRBV21-1 and TRBJ1-1; TRBD1 is the table's D call, not checked against the DNA. TRBV21-1 is a listed pseudogene. The CDR3 has 16 amino acids. This CDR3 is CASSKVVKGRGTEAFF. The CDR3 DNA reads TGTGCCAGCAGCAAAGTGGTTAAGGGGCGCGGCACTGAAGCTTTCTTT.

The V and J genes are TRBV19 and TRBJ1-4; perhaps TRBD1 as D (6 bases). From germline, CDR1 is LNHDA and CDR2 SQIVND (reference sequence). The CDR3 sequence is 15 residues long. V was trimmed by 2 bases and J by 9 bases, leaving 16 bases between them. The DNA of the CDR3 is TGTGCCAGTAGTATACCAAGGGACATCTTTAAAAAACTGTTTTTT. Encoded protein: CASSIPRDIFKKLFF.

The sample holds a few counts of this clone. The chain recombines TRBV10-1 with TRBJ2-3; 13 bases map to TRBD2. This CDR3 is 15 amino acids long. Trimming at V came to 3 bases and at J to 8 bases, leaving 5 bases not matched to a gene. Germline V CDR1 and CDR2: WNHNN, SYGVQD (reference sequence). The CDR3 DNA reads TGCGCCAGCAGTGACTATGGACTAGCGGGAGTTACGCAGTATTTT. Residues: CASSDYGLAGVTQYF.

Here the CDR3 reads CATSRDRGTSAQETQYF. CDR3 coding DNA: TGTGCCACCAGCAGAGATAGAGGGACTAGCGCCCAAGAGACCCAGTACTTC. The rearrangement uses TRBV15 and TRBJ2-5, with 10 bases identical to TRBD2. Unmatched junction bases numbered 5, after V lost 0 bases and J lost 1 base. CDR1 is LNHNV, CDR2 YYDKDF, per germline (reference sequence). The length of the CDR3 is 17 residues. Looking up the rest from reference TRBV15 and TRBJ2-5 gives the full variable domain: DAMVIQNPRYQVTQFGKPVTLSCSQTLNHNVMYWYQQKSSQAPKLLFHYYDKDFNNEADTPDNFQSRRPNTSFCFLDIRSPGLGDTAMYLCATSRDRGTSAQETQYFGPGTRLLVL.

This clone has more than one count but fewer than ten. The V gene is TRBV7-9, the J gene TRBJ2-1; 9 bases are shared with TRBD2. The CDR3 is made up of 17 amino acids. Germline CDR1 reads SEHNR; CDR2 reads FQNEAQ (reference sequence). After removal of 3 bases from V and 7 bases from J, the junction contained 13 bases not matched to a gene. CDR3 coding DNA: TGTGCCAGCAGCTTCCGGGTGCGTAGCGGGAGTCAAAATGAGCAGTTCTTC. Translated: CASSFRVRSGSQNEQFF.

This chain joins TRBV15 and TRBJ2-7; 9 bases map to TRBD2. There are 17 residues in the CDR3. Germline lookup yields CDR1 LNHNV and CDR2 YYDKDF (reference sequence). With V trimmed by 2 bases and J by 0 bases, 8 bases remained unmatched. This CDR3 is CATSRIAGEGGSYEQYF. CDR3 nucleotides: TGTGCCACCAGCAGAATAGCGGGAGAGGGAGGCTCCTACGAGCAGTACTTC. The whole variable domain, filled in from reference TRBV15 and TRBJ2-7, reads DAMVIQNPRYQVTQFGKPVTLSCSQTLNHNVMYWYQQKSSQAPKLLFHYYDKDFNNEADTPDNFQSRRPNTSFCFLDIRSPGLGDTAMYLCATSRIAGEGGSYEQYFGPGTRLTVT.

A single count supports this clone. The rearrangement uses TRBV15 and TRBJ2-1, with 8 bases that match TRBD1. This CDR3 is 16 amino acids long. Germline V gives CDR1 LNHNV, CDR2 YYDKDF (reference sequence). Germline trimming cut 1 base from V and 9 bases from J; bases unmatched to any gene: 11. The CDR3 DNA is TGTGCCACCAGCAGAGGAGGGGGACAGGACCTGGGTGAGCAGTTCTTC. Protein sequence: CATSRGGGQDLGEQFF.